This T cell receptor (beta chain) was captured by sequencing in a study of human T cells and chemical hapten exposure. At the level of the study: Patients got weekly scalp diphenylcyclopropenone doses over the approximately 25-week study.

Germline CDR1 KGHSH, CDR2 LQKENI. The ends lost 6 bases at V and 3 bases at J; junction bases unmatched: 6. This CDR3 is 14 amino acids long. TCRdb recomputed calls from the RACE reads with MiXCR, one row per CDR3 protein. Among under 300,000 distinct CDR3 sequences listed, about 9.4% were seen once. This clonotype has a count of ten or more. This sample's time point: pre-sensitization, week 0. Treatment of the sample: therapeutic diphenylcyclopropenone sensitization with weekly scalp DPC. Blood draws came first, before each patch test. Each donor was an alopecia patient between 18 and 70 years of age who qualified for DPC.

This specimen consisted of whole blood, obtained in connection with sensitization to the hapten diphenylcyclopropenone (DPC). This chain joins TRBV18 and TRBJ2-7; 9 bases map to TRBD1. This TCR derives from a woman aged 40 to 50 with alopecia areata. Some clones in this sample may be carry-over from other donors' samples. Written as DNA, the CDR3 is TGTGCCAGCTCGTTCGGGACAGGGTACTACGAGCAGTACTTC. Translation gives CASSFGTGYYEQYF.